Included here is one TCR beta chain sequence, with context. Its antigen remains unknown. V lost 0 bases, J lost 11 bases, and 13 bases lay in between. Germline V gives CDR1 KGHSH, CDR2 LQKENI. This CDR3 contains 13 residues. The data originate from a study of shared clonotypes between healthy human individuals. The study ran the assay at deep level. The data were produced by immunoSEQ multiplex PCR, yet TCRdb's version contains in-frame clones alone and is incomplete. The table lists about 1.5 million clones, more than 95% of them singletons. General study findings and limits: Relative to clonotypes present in all four donors, those not shared had lower generation probabilities.

The sequenced material came from naive CD4+ T cells sorted from blood. The subset denotes: CD45RA+ positively selected. This chain joins TRBV18 and TRBJ1-1, with D possibly matching TRBD1 (6 bases). The source is a man aged 25 to 45 in good health. The CDR3 sequence: CASSPPLNRDAFF. CDR3 DNA: TGTGCCAGCTCACCACCGCTAAACAGGGACGCTTTCTTT.